These 11 T cell receptor beta chains came from one sample sequenced in a study of T-cell memory formation after mild COVID-19 (dated by TCRdb to about 2021). Library preparation was by 5' RACE. The listed sequencing device is Illumina NovaSeq 6000. TCRdb reanalyzed the raw reads on its own, using fastp at Q25 for trimming and MiXCR for clone calling, and kept in-frame beta chains. Every CDR3 protein is listed once, alongside the most common genes and DNA of its rows. A total of around 200,000 distinct CDR3 sequences appear in this sample, roughly 18% of them only once. 3.5% to 5% of the sample rests with the top ten. What was sequenced was PBMCs or a T cell subset sorted from them (not recorded which). These receptors originate from a man aged 18-30 years who had mild COVID-19 (a few samples of this study predate the infection). The sample titles of this study are shuffled in the database, so cell type and time point are left out; the donor was told from shared clones.

In its sample, this clonotype was seen a few times. The chain joins TRBV5-1 to TRBJ2-3; 8 positions match TRBD1. V trimming: 4 bases; J trimming: 6 bases; junction bases outside the gene matches: 10. Germline lookup yields CDR1 SGHRS and CDR2 YFSETQ. The CDR3 is 15 amino acids. The chain's CDR3 is CASSVGQADADTQYF. DNA of the CDR3: TGCGCCAGCAGCGTGGGACAGGCCGACGCGGATACGCAGTATTTT.

CDR3 loop: CASSFSQLNQPQHF. The CDR3 DNA follows: TGTGCCAGCAGTTTCTCACAGCTAAATCAGCCCCAGCATTTT. The rearrangement joins TRBV12-3 or TRBV12-4 to TRBJ1-5; D gene ambiguous. The length of the CDR3 is 14 residues. V was pared by 3 bases and J by 4 bases, with 10 bases between.

There are many counts of this clonotype. Here the CDR3 DNA reads TGTGCCAGCAGCCTGAGCGGGGGGGTCTACAATGAGCAGTTCTTC. This translates into CASSLSGGVYNEQFF. The V and J genes are TRBV7-3 and TRBJ2-1, with TRBD2 matching 10 bases. With V trimmed by 5 bases and J by 3 bases, 4 bases remained unmatched. Looked up from germline, CDR1 is SGHTA and CDR2 is FQGTGA. The CDR3 totals 15 residues.

This clonotype was observed a handful of times. The chain links TRBV7-8 to TRBJ2-4, with 7 bases matching TRBD2. Germline CDR1 reads SGHVS; CDR2 reads FQNEAQ. The junction had 17 bases not matched to a gene; V was cut back by 7 bases and J by 2 bases. The CDR3 runs 18 residues. CDR3 DNA sequence: TGTGCCAGCACCAAAGCTAGGAACTGGGGGGGACCCAAAAACATTCAGTACTTC. Translation gives CASTKARNWGGPKNIQYF. Supplemented by reference TRBV7-8 and TRBJ2-4, the full variable domain reads GAGVSQSPRYKVAKRGQDVALRCDPISGHVSLFWYQQALGQGPEFLTYFQNEAQLDKSGLPSDRFFAERPEGSVSTLKIQRTQQEDSAVYLCASTKARNWGGPKNIQYFGAGTRLSVL.

This clonotype showed up just a few times. The J gene is TRBJ1-4, the V gene TRBV6-6; the D gene is possibly TRBD1 (5 bases). The V gene's germline CDR1 is MNHNY and CDR2 SVGAGI (reference sequence). The length of the CDR3 is 14 residues. Between the trimmed V and J ends, which lost 7 bases and 1 base, there was a span of 10 bases. The CDR3 sequence is CASIRGRTNEKLFF. In DNA form, the CDR3 reads TGTGCCAGCATAAGGGGCAGAACTAATGAAAAACTGTTTTTT.

This clonotype has a count of ten or more. V is TRBV29-1 and J is TRBJ2-2, with D possibly matching TRBD1 (6 bases). This CDR3 region has 14 residues. V lost 6 bases and J 1 base, leaving 12 bases between the germline ends. In germline, CDR1 is SQVTM, CDR2 ANQGSEA. The CDR3 sequence is CSVSGVLNTGELFF. The CDR3 DNA reads TGCAGCGTCTCAGGGGTTTTGAACACCGGGGAGCTGTTTTTT.

V and J are TRBV7-2 and TRBJ2-7, with 8 nucleotides matching TRBD1. Germline CDR1 and CDR2: SGHTA and FQGNSA. J lost 2 bases, V lost 3 bases, and 6 bases had no gene match. CDR3 length: 15 amino acids. The CDR3 region has the DNA TGTGCCAGCAGCTTGACGACAGGGGCGACCTACGAGCAGTACTTC. Protein: CASSLTTGATYEQYF.

The V and J genes are TRBV27 and TRBJ2-2; 7 positions match TRBD2. CDR1 and CDR2 (germline): MNHEY, SMNVEV (reference sequence). V shed 3 bases and J 8 bases; nucleotides not matched to a gene: 3. This CDR3 has 13 amino acids. CDR3 in amino acids: CASSLSGGGELFF. The CDR3 DNA sequence: TGTGCCAGCAGTTTGTCGGGAGGTGGGGAGCTGTTTTTT.

For this clonotype: A junction boundary mismatches the germline segment, possibly from a read error. V is TRBV7-2 and J is TRBJ2-1; D not resolved. The CDR3 is 13 amino acids. The germline V gene has CDR1 SGHTA and CDR2 FQGNSA. The CDR3 loop is CASSFSGRPERVF. The CDR3 DNA reads as TGTGCCAGCAGCTTCTCTGGGCGGCCCGAGCGAGTCTTC.

The chain has TRBV9 and TRBJ2-2, with 7 bases aligning to TRBD1. This CDR3 contains 17 residues. In germline, CDR1 is SGDLS, CDR2 YYNGEE. Unmatched junction bases numbered 8, after V lost 2 bases and J lost 1 base. The CDR3 here is CASSVALGGWNTGELFF. The CDR3 region has the DNA TGTGCCAGCAGCGTCGCATTAGGGGGCTGGAACACCGGGGAGCTGTTTTTT.

There are a few counts of this clonotype. This chain joins TRBV7-2 and TRBJ2-1; 9 bases agree with TRBD2. Unmatched junction bases numbered 2, after V lost 3 bases and J lost 2 bases. Germline V gives CDR1 SGHTA, CDR2 FQGNSA. CDR3 size: 15 residues. The CDR3 DNA reads TGTGCCAGCAGCTTTCGCGGGGGGGCCTACAATGAGCAGTTCTTC. Its translation: CASSFRGGAYNEQFF.